In its sample, the clone carrying this T cell receptor (beta chain) was seen once. This specimen comes from a study of blood T cell repertoires in COVID-19. Looking at the study overall: Collection of acute and convalescent COVID-19 samples took place in the United States, Italy and Spain. T cells, B-cell-depleted T cells, or PBMCs supplied cDNA or gDNA.

Authors' processing steps: Nucleated cell number was recorded as an estimate derived from reference gene primer amplification. Generated by immunoSEQ multiplex PCR, the TCRdb table keeps only in-frame clones and is missing some. V and J calls and clone size follow that table, whereas D and trimming were derived from the DNA. The sample has more than 85,000 clones; 70% to 90% are singletons. CDR1 is SEHNR, CDR2 FQNEAQ, per germline (reference sequence). This CDR3 is 14 amino acids long. Germline trimming cut 9 bases from V and 7 bases from J; bases unmatched to any gene: 12. The sample consisted of peripheral blood. This TCR was sampled from a woman between 45 and 60 years old with acute or convalescent COVID-19. The chain has TRBV7-9 and TRBJ2-1, with 7 positions matching TRBD1. The CDR3 sequence is CARPLRDSSNEQFF. In DNA form, the CDR3 reads TGTGCCAGGCCTTTAAGGGACAGCTCAAATGAGCAGTTCTTC.